Each of the 3 T cell receptor beta chains below was sequenced from the same sample in a study of cytomegalovirus exposure and HLA in healthy donors. PCR amplification relied on 60 Vbeta primers (plus 13 Jbeta primers). TCRdb's copy holds only in-frame clones and misses some; the assay was immunoSEQ multiplex PCR. Of about 170,000 clones in the sample, 72% were seen once. Sequences were obtained from PBMCs. The receptors stem from a human donor in good health.

The chain links TRBV19 to TRBJ1-1, with D perhaps TRBD1 (5 bases). The CDR3 is made up of 12 amino acids. The germline gives CDR1 LNHDA, CDR2 SQIVND (reference sequence). Trimming stripped 11 bases from V and 5 bases from J, with 15 bases between. The CDR3: CASREGLTEAFF. CDR3 nucleotides: TGTGCCTCTAGGGAGGGGCTTACTGAAGCTTTCTTT.

The V and J genes are TRBV11-2 and TRBJ2-1; weak D call: TRBD1 (6 bases). V lost 6 bases and J lost 6, with 12 bases in between. The germline gives CDR1 SGHAT, CDR2 FQNNGV. The CDR3 has 13 amino acids. For the CDR3, the DNA is TGTGCCAGCAGTACAGGGAGAGGCAATGAGCAGTTCTTC. Its protein is CASSTGRGNEQFF.

The CDR3 reads CASSELRGGHETQYF. In DNA, the CDR3 is TGTGCCAGCAGTGAGCTCCGGGGGGGCCACGAGACCCAGTACTTC. The genes are TRBV2 and TRBJ2-5; 8 bases are shared with TRBD2. The germline V gene encodes CDR1 SNHLY and CDR2 FYNNEI. The CDR3 is 15 amino acids. With 3 bases clipped from V and 5 bases from J, the junction kept 8 bases outside the gene matches.